Listed here are 11 T cell receptor beta chains from one sample, sequenced in a study of blood T cell repertoires in COVID-19. Measured with immunoSEQ multiplex PCR; TCRdb has only the in-frame clones, and not every one. The repertoire holds about 270,000 clones, roughly 87% seen once, with just under 1% in the top ten. The sample taken for sequencing was PBMCs or T cells enriched from blood (not recorded which). All receptors derive from a woman in her thirties who had recovered from COVID-19.

Here the CDR3 reads CASSDDDRGSYNSPLHF. CDR3 nucleotides: TGTGCCAGCAGCGACGACGACAGGGGCTCCTATAATTCACCCCTCCACTTT. V usage is TRBV9 and J usage is TRBJ1-6; 8 positions agree with TRBD1. The CDR3 sequence is 17 residues long. Looked up from germline, CDR1 is SGDLS and CDR2 is YYNGEE. V shed 3 bases and J 0 bases; nucleotides not matched to a gene: 5.

The chain combines TRBV24-1 with TRBJ1-4; possibly TRBD1 for D (6 bases). Germline V CDR1 and CDR2: KGHDR, SFDVKD. V lost 5 bases and J 5 bases, leaving 11 bases between the germline ends. CDR3 size: 14 residues. This chain's CDR3 is CATSGTAPNEKLFF. The CDR3 DNA reads as TGTGCCACCAGTGGGACAGCGCCGAATGAAAAACTGTTTTTT.

V is TRBV5-1 and J is TRBJ2-5, with TRBD2 matching over 7 bases. The CDR3 extends over 12 amino acids. The trim removed 2 bases at V and 5 bases at J, leaving 0 bases unmatched. Germline V gene lookup returns CDR1 SGHRS and CDR2 YFSETQ. The CDR3 DNA is TGCGCCAGCAGCTTCGGGGGGGAGACCCAGTACTTC. Amino acids: CASSFGGETQYF.

The rearrangement links TRBV11-3 to TRBJ1-2; D unresolved. CDR3 length equals 13 residues. Germline V gives CDR1 SGHNT, CDR2 YENEEA. V lost 0 bases, J lost 11 bases, and 13 bases lay in between. The CDR3: CASSLDFRFGYTF. CDR3 coding DNA: TGTGCCAGCAGCTTAGACTTCCGATTCGGGTACACCTTC.

The chain combines TRBV7-6 with TRBJ2-1, with D possibly matching TRBD2 (7 bases). The CDR3 consists of 17 residues. The germline V gene has CDR1 SGHVS and CDR2 FNYEAQ. Trimming cost V 4 bases and J 6 bases, with 22 bases left between them. DNA of the CDR3: TGTGCCAGCAGCTGGCTTCAAGGGGGGGGAGGGTCCAATGAGCAGTTCTTC. It codes for CASSWLQGGGGSNEQFF.

The chain uses TRBV28 and TRBJ2-7; perhaps TRBD2 as D (5 bases). This CDR3 region has 14 residues. Trimming pared 10 bases from V and 2 bases from J, leaving 18 bases between. In germline, CDR1 is MDHEN, CDR2 SYDVKM. The CDR3 is CANRSAAGTYEQYF. DNA of the CDR3: TGTGCCAACAGATCCGCCGCCGGGACCTACGAGCAGTACTTC.

The chain combines TRBV28 with TRBJ2-3; TRBD2 aligns across 7 bases. The CDR3 spans 18 residues. V dropped 7 bases and J dropped 0; count of bases not matched to a gene: 16. In germline, CDR1 is MDHEN, CDR2 SYDVKM. The CDR3 DNA follows: TGTGCCAGCACCTCCGGGGCAGTTAGCGGGTCTAGCACAGATACGCAGTATTTT. It codes for CASTSGAVSGSSTDTQYF. Variable domain in full (rest from reference TRBV28 and TRBJ2-3): DVKVTQSSRYLVKRTGEKVFLECVQDMDHENMFWYRQDPGLGLRLIYFSYDVKMKEKGDIPEGYSVSREKKERFSLILESASTNQTSMYLCASTSGAVSGSSTDTQYFGPGTRLTVL.

This chain joins TRBV5-1 and TRBJ1-2; no clear D gene. This CDR3 comprises 14 residues. Germline CDR1 and CDR2: SGHRS and YFSETQ. V was shortened by 3 bases and J by 3 bases, with 12 bases between the two germline ends. The CDR3 nucleotides are TGCGCCAGCAGCTCAGGTATTCGTGACTATGGCTACACCTTC. This translates into CASSSGIRDYGYTF.

This clone occurred a few times. The rearrangement joins TRBV5-1 to TRBJ2-7; a possible D gene is TRBD2 (6 bases). V dropped 4 bases and J dropped 6 bases, with 14 bases sitting between them. The CDR3 covers 13 residues. The V gene's germline CDR1 is SGHRS and CDR2 YFSETQ. CDR3 DNA: TGCGCCAGCAGCGCAGGGCGCGGGGTCGAGCAGTACTTC. This encodes CASSAGRGVEQYF.

This rearrangement joins TRBV14 to TRBJ2-7, with D possibly being TRBD2 (5 bases). Trimming shortened V by 1 base and J by 9 bases, and 13 bases separated the two germline ends. The germline CDR1 and CDR2 sequences are SGHDN and FVKESK. The CDR3 spans 13 residues. The CDR3 DNA is TGTGCCAGCAGCCAAGGAATGAGGACTTCGCAGTACTTC. Encoded protein: CASSQGMRTSQYF.

This rearrangement joins TRBV19 to TRBJ1-6; 12 bases line up with TRBD1. After removal of 5 bases from V and 5 bases from J, the junction contained 10 bases not matched to a gene. The CDR3 loop spans 18 amino acids. Germline CDR1 and CDR2: LNHDA and SQIVND (reference sequence). CDR3 nucleotides: TGTGCCAGTAGTTCCGGGACAGGGGGCGCTTCCAATAATTCACCCCTCCACTTT. It encodes CASSSGTGGASNNSPLHF.